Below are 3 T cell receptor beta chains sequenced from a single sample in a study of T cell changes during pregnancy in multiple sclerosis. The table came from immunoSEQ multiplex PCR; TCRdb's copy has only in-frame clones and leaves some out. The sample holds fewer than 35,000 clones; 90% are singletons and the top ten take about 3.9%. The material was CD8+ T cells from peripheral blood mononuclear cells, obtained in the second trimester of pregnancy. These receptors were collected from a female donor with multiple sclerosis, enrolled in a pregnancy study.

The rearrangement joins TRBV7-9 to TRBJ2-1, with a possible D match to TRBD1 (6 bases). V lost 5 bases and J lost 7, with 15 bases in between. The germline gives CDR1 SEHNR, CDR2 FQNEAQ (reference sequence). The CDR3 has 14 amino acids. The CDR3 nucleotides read TGTGCCAGCAGCAATTACCGGACAGTAAATGAGCAGTTCTTC. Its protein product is CASSNYRTVNEQFF.

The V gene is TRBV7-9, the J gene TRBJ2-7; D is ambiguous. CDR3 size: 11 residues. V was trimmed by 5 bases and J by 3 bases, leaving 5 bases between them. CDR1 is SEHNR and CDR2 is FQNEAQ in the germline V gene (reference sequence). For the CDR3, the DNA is TGTGCCAGCAGCCCTAGCTACGAGCAGTACTTC. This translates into CASSPSYEQYF.

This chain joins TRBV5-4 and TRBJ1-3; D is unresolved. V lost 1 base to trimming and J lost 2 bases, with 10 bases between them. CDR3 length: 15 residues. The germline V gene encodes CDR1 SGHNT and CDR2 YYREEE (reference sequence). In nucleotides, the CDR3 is TGTGCCAGCAGCTTGTCCGGGTTACCTGGAAACACCATATATTTT. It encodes CASSLSGLPGNTIYF. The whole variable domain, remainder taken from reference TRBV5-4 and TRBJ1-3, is ETGVTQSPTHLIKTRGQQVTLRCSSQSGHNTVSWYQQALGQGPQFIFQYYREEENGRGNFPPRFSGLQFPNYSSELNVNALELDDSALYLCASSLSGLPGNTIYFGEGSWLTVV.